This is a list of T cell receptor beta chains from one sample in a study of T cells in localized non-small cell lung cancer. Only in-frame clones appear in the TCRdb table, and some are missing; sequencing was by immunoSEQ multiplex PCR. The sample has about 74,000 clones; roughly 80% are singletons. This specimen was peripheral blood, taken before any cancer treatment. The receptors here all came from an older female donor with stage I lung adenocarcinoma. CDR3s leave out the opening cysteine and the closing phenylalanine or tryptophan. Not every row has a clone size; where given, it reads once, few, many or a size class.

CDR3 protein	clone size	V gene	J gene
ASSLQPREQY	.	TRBV11-3	TRBJ2-7
ASSPFMWGSGNQPQH	.	TRBV27	TRBJ1-5
ASSLSWSGGVGDTQY	.	TRBV7-9	TRBJ2-3
ASSPEWQTNYGYT	.	TRBV18	TRBJ1-2
ASSSLGYQETQY	.	TRBV7-2	TRBJ2-5
ASSLRHEQF	.	TRBV28	TRBJ2-1
ASSSPGAGNQPQH	.	TRBV27	TRBJ1-5
ASSASRRGSGQY	.	TRBV7-2	TRBJ2-7
ASSPPPDRAAGNTIY	.	TRBV5-1	TRBJ1-3
SVALDGYT	few	TRBV29-1	TRBJ1-2
ASSLNFATGDGYT	once	TRBV7-3	TRBJ1-2
ASSLWRGTNTEAF	.	TRBV27	TRBJ1-1
ASSSRNRGPRETQY	.	TRBV5-6	TRBJ2-5
ASNDRVPPEQY	.	TRBV6-1	TRBJ2-7